These 27 T cell receptor beta chains originate from one sample sequenced in a study of PD-L1 blockade in urothelial cancer. Generated by immunoSEQ multiplex PCR, the TCRdb table keeps only in-frame clones and is missing some. The sample yields approximately 70,000 clones, 85% to 90% seen once. The material was PBMCs, obtained around atezolizumab (anti-PD-L1) treatment. The receptors were gathered from a man aged 60 to 75 with urothelial cancer.

The chain couples TRBV12-5 to TRBJ1-4; maybe TRBD1 (5 bases). V was clipped by 0 bases and J by 5 bases, with 25 bases between them. CDR3 length: 20 residues. Germline CDR1 is LGHNT and CDR2 is FRNRAP. CDR3 DNA sequence: TGTGCTAGTGGTTTGGTACGGTTGCAGGGATTCCAACTAAGGAATGAAAAACTGTTTTTT. This gives the protein CASGLVRLQGFQLRNEKLFF.

This chain uses TRBV5-5 with TRBJ1-2, with TRBD1 identical over 8 bases. V gave up 2 bases and J gave up 0 bases; unmatched junction bases: 6. In germline, CDR1 is SGHKS, CDR2 YYEKEE (reference sequence). This CDR3 region has 16 residues. Here the CDR3 reads CASSFNDRGPNYGYTF. CDR3 nucleotide sequence: TGTGCCAGCAGCTTCAATGACAGGGGACCTAACTATGGCTACACCTTC. The full variable domain, its missing parts supplied by reference TRBV5-5 and TRBJ1-2, is DAGVTQSPTHLIKTRGQQVTLRCSPISGHKSVSWYQQVLGQGPQFIFQYYEKEERGRGNFPDRFSARQFPNYSSELNVNALLLGDSALYLCASSFNDRGPNYGYTFGSGTRLTVV.

The chain is built from TRBV27 and TRBJ2-2; D is unclear. Trimming shortened V by 5 bases and J by 2 bases, and 9 bases separated the two germline ends. Looked up from germline, CDR1 is MNHEY and CDR2 is SMNVEV (reference sequence). There are 14 residues in the CDR3. The CDR3 spells CASSLTQNTGELFF. CDR3 sequence (DNA): TGTGCCAGCAGTCTTACTCAAAACACCGGGGAGCTGTTTTTT.

The chain links TRBV28 to TRBJ2-3; D may be TRBD1 (6 bases). This CDR3 has 15 amino acids. Germline V gene lookup returns CDR1 MDHEN and CDR2 SYDVKM. V lost 4 bases and J lost 1, with 12 bases in between. The CDR3 nucleotides read TGTGCCAGCAGTTCGCCCTCAGGGGGCACAGATACGCAGTATTTT. Its translation: CASSSPSGGTDTQYF.

The chain uses TRBV5-1 and TRBJ1-6; no clear D. Trimming stripped 3 bases from V and 11 bases from J, with 15 bases between. This CDR3 has 14 residues. Germline V lookup: CDR1 SGHRS, CDR2 YFSETQ. Written as DNA, the CDR3 is TGCGCCAGCAGCTCAGGTGGGGAGTTGGCACCCCTCCACTTT. Translated: CASSSGGELAPLHF.

The V call is TRBV2, the J call TRBJ2-5; D gene uncertain. The CDR3 totals 16 residues. Trimming shortened V by 2 bases and J by 0 bases, and 13 bases separated the two germline ends. Germline V lookup: CDR1 SNHLY, CDR2 FYNNEI. CDR3 nucleotides: TGTGCCAGCAGTGAACCGATCGACACCTACCAAGAGACCCAGTACTTC. As protein: CASSEPIDTYQETQYF. Variable domain in full (rest from reference TRBV2 and TRBJ2-5): EPEVTQTPSHQVTQMGQEVILRCVPISNHLYFYWYRQILGQKVEFLVSFYNNEISEKSEIFDDQFSVERPDGSNFTLKIRSTKLEDSAMYFCASSEPIDTYQETQYFGPGTRLLVL.

This clone was found a few times. The chain carries TRBV2 and TRBJ1-6; D is perhaps TRBD1 (6 bases). The CDR3 length is 13 residues. From germline, CDR1 is SNHLY and CDR2 FYNNEI. Deletions cut 2 bases from V and 10 bases from J, with 9 bases between. CDR3 residues: CASSERGGSPLHF. DNA of the CDR3: TGTGCCAGCAGTGAACGGGGGGGCTCACCCCTCCACTTT.

The chain has TRBV6-1 and TRBJ2-3; the match to TRBD1 covers 9 bases. Trimming took 5 bases from V and 4 from J; bases not matched to a gene: 4. Germline V gene sequence: CDR1 MNHNS, CDR2 SASEGT. The CDR3 is 14 residues long. CDR3 protein: CASSTRTGADTQYF. CDR3 coding DNA: TGTGCCAGCAGTACCCGGACAGGGGCAGATACGCAGTATTTT.

The V and J genes are TRBV10-3 and TRBJ1-1, with a possible D match to TRBD1 (5 bases). Trimming took off 6 bases at V and 1 base at J, with 12 bases between the two ends. The V gene's germline CDR1 is ENHRY and CDR2 SYGVKD. This CDR3 spans 14 amino acids. CDR3 bases: TGTGCCATCAGCTGGGGCGGCGGGAACACTGAAGCTTTCTTT. Its translation is CAISWGGGNTEAFF.

The CDR3 DNA reads TGTGCCAGCAGTTACTCGGGGGGGAATCAGCCCCAGCATTTT. It is translated as CASSYSGGNQPQHF. This sequence joins TRBV6-5 and TRBJ1-5; a weak D match, TRBD1 (5 bases). CDR3 length: 14 residues. Germline lookup yields CDR1 MNHEY and CDR2 SVGAGI. V was cut by 0 bases and J by 4 bases, with 7 bases left in between.

The rearrangement joins TRBV6-5 to TRBJ1-5, with D perhaps matching TRBD1 (6 bases). Trimming shortened V by 7 bases and J by 0 bases, and 13 bases separated the two germline ends. Germline V gives CDR1 MNHEY, CDR2 SVGAGI. The CDR3 sequence is 15 residues long. The CDR3 reads CASKLDRHSNQPQHF. The CDR3, as DNA: TGTGCCAGCAAGTTGGACAGACATAGCAATCAGCCCCAGCATTTT.

V is TRBV29-1 and J is TRBJ2-7, with 7 positions matching TRBD1. Losses at the gene ends were 5 bases for V and 2 bases for J; bases not matched to a gene: 3. Germline V gene data show CDR1 as SQVTM and CDR2 as ANQGSEA. This CDR3 comprises 12 residues. The CDR3 DNA reads as TGCAGCGTTACCACAGGGGCCTACGAGCAGTACTTC. This translates into CSVTTGAYEQYF.

The V and J genes are TRBV27 and TRBJ2-3; perhaps TRBD2 as D (6 bases). The CDR3 loop spans 15 amino acids. V dropped 3 bases and J dropped 4 bases, with 14 bases sitting between them. Germline V gene data show CDR1 as MNHEY and CDR2 as SMNVEV (reference sequence). This CDR3 reads CASSLVAGISDTQYF. For the CDR3, the DNA is TGTGCCAGCAGTTTGGTGGCGGGGATTTCAGATACGCAGTATTTT.

As concerns this clone: The same CDR3 arises from other DNA sequences in this sample as well. This sequence joins TRBV6-1 and TRBJ2-3, with 9 bases that match TRBD1. Trimming took 2 bases from V and 3 from J; bases not matched to a gene: 3. The CDR3 sequence is 15 residues long. Germline V lookup: CDR1 MNHNS, CDR2 SASEGT. The CDR3: CASSEPGQGTDTQYF. The CDR3 DNA is TGTGCCAGCAGTGAACCGGGACAGGGTACAGATACGCAGTATTTT.

The chain employs TRBV11-2 and TRBJ1-4, with D perhaps matching TRBD1 (5 bases). Trimming removed 3 bases from V and 0 bases from J, with 11 bases in between. There are 16 residues in the CDR3. CDR1 is SGHAT and CDR2 is FQNNGV in the germline V gene. The CDR3 loop reads CASSLGPTATNEKLFF. For the CDR3, the DNA is TGTGCCAGCAGCTTGGGGCCGACAGCAACTAATGAAAAACTGTTTTTT.

J is TRBJ2-1 and V is TRBV28, with TRBD2 matching over 10 bases. The CDR3 runs to 15 residues. Losses at the gene ends were 5 bases for V and 4 bases for J; bases not matched to a gene: 5. Germline CDR1 MDHEN, CDR2 SYDVKM. CDR3 bases: TGTGCCAGCAGTGTGACTAGCGGGTGGTACAATGAGCAGTTCTTC. Encoded protein: CASSVTSGWYNEQFF.

In regard to this clone: The sample contains more than one DNA sequence encoding this CDR3. The chain combines TRBV5-1 with TRBJ2-5, with 11 bases lining up with TRBD1. With 4 bases clipped from V and 4 bases from J, the junction kept 3 bases outside the gene matches. This CDR3 comprises 14 residues. Per germline, CDR1 SGHRS and CDR2 YFSETQ. The CDR3 reads CASSPGTGGETQYF. In nucleotides, the CDR3 is TGCGCCAGCAGCCCGGGGACAGGGGGAGAGACCCAGTACTTC. Supplemented by reference TRBV5-1 and TRBJ2-5, the full variable domain reads KAGVTQTPRYLIKTRGQQVTLSCSPISGHRSVSWYQQTPGQGLQFLFEYFSETQRNKGNFPGRFSGRQFSNSRSEMNVSTLELGDSALYLCASSPGTGGETQYFGPGTRLLVL.

About this clone itself: The same CDR3 can be traced to other DNA sequences in this sample. The rearrangement uses TRBV7-2 and TRBJ2-3; 9 positions agree with TRBD1. After removal of 1 base from V and 6 bases from J, the junction contained 2 bases not matched to a gene. Looked up from germline, CDR1 is SGHTA and CDR2 is FQGNSA. The CDR3 sequence is 14 residues long. The CDR3 nucleotides are TGTGCCAGCAGCTTAGGGACAGGGGCCGATACGCAGTATTTT. Protein: CASSLGTGADTQYF. The variable domain in full, with the rest retrieved from reference TRBV7-2 and TRBJ2-3, is GAGVSQSPSNKVTEKGKDVELRCDPISGHTALYWYRQSLGQGLEFLIYFQGNSAPDKSGLPSDRFSAERTGGSVSTLTIQRTQQEDSAVYLCASSLGTGADTQYFGPGTRLTVL.

This chain joins TRBV11-1 and TRBJ2-5; tentative D call: TRBD1 (5 bases). Trimming took off 5 bases at V and 0 bases at J, with 13 bases between the two ends. The length of the CDR3 is 15 residues. CDR1 is SGHAT and CDR2 is FQDESV in the germline V gene (reference sequence). The CDR3 nucleotides are TGTGCCAGCAGCCCAAAGGGGCAGTACCAAGAGACCCAGTACTTC. This codes for CASSPKGQYQETQYF.

This clone was detected only once. This chain connects TRBV27 to TRBJ2-7; D not certain. The V gene's germline CDR1 is MNHEY and CDR2 SMNVEV (reference sequence). V was trimmed by 2 bases and J by 1 base, leaving 9 bases between them. CDR3 length equals 14 residues. The CDR3: CASSLVGRSYEQYF. For the CDR3, the DNA is TGTGCCAGCAGTTTAGTCGGTAGATCCTACGAGCAGTACTTC.

This clone has more than one count but fewer than ten. This chain links TRBV28 with TRBJ2-1, with 8 bases matching TRBD1. CDR3 length equals 15 residues. The V gene's germline CDR1 is MDHEN and CDR2 SYDVKM. The ends lost 7 bases at V and 0 bases at J; junction bases unmatched: 5. In nucleotides, the CDR3 is TGTGCCAGCAATGCAGGGGGCATCTCCTACAATGAGCAGTTCTTC. Translating gives CASNAGGISYNEQFF.

The chain is built from TRBV27 and TRBJ2-2, with TRBD2 identical over 15 bases. Germline CDR1 and CDR2: MNHEY and SMNVEV (reference sequence). The V segment lost 3 bases and the J segment 0 bases; nucleotides outside the gene matches: 5. The CDR3 has 19 residues. CDR3 in DNA: TGTGCCAGCAGTTTCTCCGGGACTAGCGGGAGGCCGAACACCGGGGAGCTGTTTTTT. It translates to CASSFSGTSGRPNTGELFF.

A single count supports this clone. This chain connects TRBV12-5 to TRBJ1-1; 9 bases match TRBD1. The CDR3 runs to 15 residues. V lost 3 bases and J lost 4; bases outside the gene matches: 6. Germline V gives CDR1 LGHNT, CDR2 FRNRAP. The CDR3 protein is CASGFGTGLGTEAFF. The DNA for the CDR3 is TGTGCTAGTGGTTTCGGGACAGGGCTAGGCACTGAAGCTTTCTTT.

This chain connects TRBV18 to TRBJ1-1; D not certain. The length of the CDR3 is 13 residues. The ends were cut back, 4 bases at V and 1 base at J, with 7 bases in the middle. Per the germline V gene, CDR1 is KGHSH and CDR2 is LQKENI. In DNA, the CDR3 is TGTGCCAGCTCACAAGCCCAGAACACTGAAGCTTTCTTT. Protein product: CASSQAQNTEAFF.

The chain is built from TRBV28 and TRBJ1-2, with D maybe TRBD1 (6 bases). The V end lost 8 bases, the J end lost 7 bases, and 17 bases lay between the germline ends. CDR3 length: 13 residues. In germline, CDR1 is MDHEN, CDR2 SYDVKM. In DNA, the CDR3 is TGTGCCAGCGGATGGGGGCCCGGGGCTGGCTACACCTTC. As protein: CASGWGPGAGYTF.

This chain links TRBV10-1 with TRBJ2-4; D gene unclear. Germline V CDR1 and CDR2: WNHNN, SYGVQD (reference sequence). Trimming removed 2 bases at V and 6 bases at J, with 11 bases between. The CDR3 is 14 amino acids. CDR3 nucleotide sequence: TGCGCCAGCAGTGAGGCAGTGGAGACAAACATTCAGTACTTC. Translated, it gives CASSEAVETNIQYF.

The chain is built from TRBV6-1 and TRBJ2-4; perhaps TRBD1 as D (5 bases). The germline V and J ends were trimmed by 7 bases and 0 bases, with 13 bases remaining between them. This CDR3 is built from 15 residues. CDR1 is MNHNS, CDR2 SASEGT, per germline. DNA of the CDR3: TGTGCCAGCACCCTAGACAGTCTAGCCAAAAACATTCAGTACTTC. The encoded protein is CASTLDSLAKNIQYF.